This T cell receptor beta chain emerged from a study of blood T cell repertoires in COVID-19. Overall study: There were acute and convalescent COVID-19 samples, and they came from the United States, Italy and Spain.

How the authors handled the data: Scientists estimated how many nucleated cells there were by amplifying reference gene primers. Using immunoSEQ multiplex PCR, the repertoire was profiled, and TCRdb retains in-frame clones only, with some absent. V and J calls and clone size come straight from that table; D and trimming were deduced from the DNA. The sample contains under 250,000 clones, approximately 85% of which appear only once. The germline gives CDR1 LNHDA, CDR2 SQIVND (reference sequence). This CDR3 is built from 16 residues. V gave up 6 bases and J gave up 0 bases; unmatched junction bases: 9.

The source material was peripheral blood. This clonotype originated in a woman aged 70-85 years with COVID-19, enrolled during active disease. The V and J genes are TRBV19 and TRBJ1-1; 8 bases are shared with TRBD1. The DNA of the CDR3 is TGTGCCAGTAGGGAGAGAAGGGACAGGATGAACACTGAAGCTTTCTTT. Amino acid sequence: CASRERRDRMNTEAFF.